What follows are 4 T cell receptor beta chains derived from one specimen sequenced in a study of PD-1 blockade in classical Hodgkin lymphoma. Sequencing used immunoSEQ multiplex PCR; TCRdb keeps in-frame clones, though not all of them. The sample has 30,000 or so clones, 82% seen once. All the patients suffered relapse after autologous stem cell transplantation, and brentuximab vedotin exposure differed. This specimen was peripheral blood mononuclear cells (PBMCs), taken at baseline. The receptors stem from a human donor with classical Hodgkin lymphoma.

The V gene is TRBV6-5, the J gene TRBJ2-3; D is ambiguous. CDR1 is MNHEY and CDR2 is SVGAGI in the germline V gene. The CDR3 is 13 amino acids. Trimming took 2 bases from V and 0 from J, leaving 3 bases between them. The CDR3 coding sequence is TGTGCCAGCAGTTACGCTAGCACAGATACGCAGTATTTT. Translation: CASSYASTDTQYF.

V is TRBV5-1 and J is TRBJ2-2; D perhaps matches TRBD1 (6 bases). CDR1 and CDR2 (germline): SGHRS, YFSETQ. V dropped 1 base and J dropped 2 bases, with 12 bases sitting between them. CDR3 size: 16 residues. Written as DNA, the CDR3 is TGCGCCAGCAGCTTGTACGGGACATCAAACACCGGGGAGCTGTTTTTT. It is translated as CASSLYGTSNTGELFF.

The chain has TRBV29-1 and TRBJ1-5; D is unclear. Germline values: CDR1 SQVTM, CDR2 ANQGSEA. V was clipped by 5 bases and J by 3 bases, with 11 bases between them. The CDR3 is 13 residues long. CDR3 sequence (DNA): TGCAGCGTTTCGGCAGCTCCCAATCAGCCCCAGCATTTT. Amino acid sequence: CSVSAAPNQPQHF.

The V and J genes are TRBV7-9 and TRBJ1-5; D ambiguous. Trimming removed 5 bases from V and 1 base from J, with 9 bases in between. Germline lookup yields CDR1 SEHNR and CDR2 FQNEAQ (reference sequence). There are 14 residues in the CDR3. The DNA for the CDR3 is TGTGCCAGCAGCACTTTGGGAAGCAATCAGCCCCAGCATTTT. This gives the protein CASSTLGSNQPQHF.